This entry lists 11 T cell receptor beta chains sequenced from one sample in a study of blood T cell repertoires in COVID-19. Data came from immunoSEQ multiplex PCR; TCRdb stores just in-frame clones and leaves some out. Among more than 200,000 clones listed, roughly 90% were seen once. The material sequenced was peripheral blood. Receptors were obtained from a human donor in a cohort sampled during active COVID-19.

V gene TRBV20-1 combines with J gene TRBJ2-1; 7 nucleotides align to TRBD2. The germline V gene has CDR1 DFQATT and CDR2 SNEGSKA (reference sequence). The CDR3 consists of 13 residues. Trimming took 3 bases from V and 3 from J; bases not matched to a gene: 2. The CDR3 DNA reads as TGCAGTGCTAGTCCTAGCGGCTACAATGAGCAGTTCTTC. Translating it yields CSASPSGYNEQFF.

The V and J genes are TRBV28 and TRBJ2-2, with TRBD1 matching over 9 bases. The CDR3 consists of 16 residues. V shed 3 bases and J 7 bases; nucleotides not matched to a gene: 9. Per germline, CDR1 MDHEN and CDR2 SYDVKM. In nucleotides, the CDR3 is TGTGCCAGCAGTTTGTTCCCGGGACAGGGTGGCGGGGAGCTGTTTTTT. This sequence encodes CASSLFPGQGGGELFF.

The V and J genes are TRBV6-2 or TRBV6-3 and TRBJ2-3; TRBD1 aligns across 7 bases. From germline, CDR1 is MNHEY and CDR2 SVGEGT. The CDR3 extends over 14 amino acids. V shed 5 bases and J 3 bases; nucleotides not matched to a gene: 5. The CDR3 nucleotides read TGTGCCAGCAGTCCAGGGGGAAGTACAGATACGCAGTATTTT. Its protein product is CASSPGGSTDTQYF.

CDR3 sequence: CASSYGTSGIVHEQYF. CDR3 DNA sequence: TGTGCCAGCAGTTACGGGACTAGCGGGATCGTGCACGAGCAGTACTTC. The genes are TRBV6-5 and TRBJ2-7; 13 nucleotides match TRBD2. CDR1 and CDR2 (germline): MNHEY, SVGAGI. Trimming took 2 bases from V and 5 from J; bases not matched to a gene: 6. CDR3 size: 16 residues.

This chain uses TRBV5-4 with TRBJ2-3; D gene uncertain. Trimming cost V 0 bases and J 3 bases, with 2 bases left between them. Germline lookup yields CDR1 SGHNT and CDR2 YYREEE (reference sequence). CDR3 length: 12 residues. The CDR3 reads CASSLATDTQYF. The CDR3 nucleotides read TGTGCCAGCAGCTTGGCGACAGATACGCAGTATTTT.

The V and J genes are TRBV10-1 and TRBJ1-2; tentative D call: TRBD1 (6 bases). Germline V gene lookup returns CDR1 WNHNN and CDR2 SYGVQD (reference sequence). Trimming left V 0 bases short and J 3 bases short, with 11 bases between. The CDR3 covers 15 residues. The DNA of the CDR3 is TGCGCCAGCAGTGAGTCGACAGGCGGGTACTATGGCTACACCTTC. It translates to CASSESTGGYYGYTF.

The count of this clone is one. The chain joins TRBV5-8 to TRBJ2-7; 7 nucleotides align to TRBD2. Germline values: CDR1 SGHTS, CDR2 YDEGEE. With V trimmed by 6 bases and J by 2 bases, 14 bases remained unmatched. The CDR3 runs to 16 residues. The CDR3 DNA reads TGTGCCAGCACCCGGAGGTCGAGCGGGGATACCTACGAGCAGTACTTC. Encoded protein: CASTRRSSGDTYEQYF.

The J gene is TRBJ1-2, the V gene TRBV15; unclear D gene. CDR1 and CDR2 (germline): LNHNV, YYDKDF (reference sequence). The CDR3 spans 17 residues. Trimming took 0 bases from V and 4 from J, leaving 18 bases between them. CDR3 region: CATSRDQGRNSRYGYTF. CDR3 nucleotide sequence: TGTGCCACCAGCAGAGATCAAGGTCGGAACAGTCGCTATGGCTACACCTTC. Combining the CDR3 with reference TRBV15 and TRBJ1-2 gives the whole variable domain DAMVIQNPRYQVTQFGKPVTLSCSQTLNHNVMYWYQQKSSQAPKLLFHYYDKDFNNEADTPDNFQSRRPNTSFCFLDIRSPGLGDTAMYLCATSRDQGRNSRYGYTFGSGTRLTVV.

The V and J genes are TRBV30 and TRBJ1-1, with a tentative D call TRBD1 (5 bases). V lost 4 bases to trimming and J lost 4 bases, with 13 bases between them. This CDR3 has 13 amino acids. Germline lookup yields CDR1 GTSNPN and CDR2 SVGIG (reference sequence). The CDR3 sequence: CAWTKGLSTEAFF. CDR3 DNA sequence: TGTGCCTGGACTAAGGGGTTAAGCACTGAAGCTTTCTTT.

The chain couples TRBV6-5 to TRBJ2-7; 9 nucleotides agree with TRBD1. From germline, CDR1 is MNHEY and CDR2 SVGAGI. The CDR3 is 14 amino acids. Germline trimming cut 10 bases from V and 7 bases from J; bases unmatched to any gene: 14. The CDR3 DNA follows: TGTGCCACCGACCCGGGACAGGGAACTCAGGAGCAGTACTTC. This encodes CATDPGQGTQEQYF.

The chain links TRBV20-1 to TRBJ2-7; 9 bases agree with TRBD1. The CDR3 is 13 amino acids. The junction had 4 bases not matched to a gene; V was cut back by 3 bases and J by 4 bases. Per germline, CDR1 DFQATT and CDR2 SNEGSKA (reference sequence). CDR3 DNA sequence: TGCAGTGCTAGTCCCGGGACAGGGTACGAGCAGTACTTC. As protein: CSASPGTGYEQYF.